This entry lists 15 T cell receptor beta chains sequenced from one sample in a study of T cell repertoires in aging, cancer and after chemotherapy. TRB rearrangements spanning V, D and J were amplified using mixed TRB-A/B primers. TCRdb re-derived calls from the multiplex PCR reads in MiXCR, one entry per CDR3 protein. Of roughly 1,700 distinct CDR3 sequences listed, roughly a third are singletons. TCR beta rearrangements were amplified from peripheral blood genomic DNA. Sequencing used blood. Receptor source: a human donor with a solid tumor.

The V call is TRBV20-1, the J call TRBJ2-5, with D possibly matching TRBD1 (6 bases). In germline, CDR1 is DFQATT, CDR2 SNEGSKA (reference sequence). The CDR3 length is 14 residues. V was cut by 7 bases and J by 2 bases, with 17 bases left in between. The CDR3 loop reads CSERKTGTQETQYF. In DNA, the CDR3 is TGCAGTGAGAGGAAGACGGGGACACAAGAGACCCAGTACTTC.

The genes are TRBV19 and TRBJ1-2; 9 bases match TRBD1. The CDR3 spans 16 residues. Trimming removed 6 bases from V and 3 bases from J; junction bases left unmatched: 11. Germline values: CDR1 LNHDA, CDR2 SQIVND (reference sequence). Here the CDR3 reads CASRPLTGQGHYGYTF. CDR3 in DNA: TGTGCCAGTAGGCCTCTTACGGGACAGGGACACTATGGCTACACCTTC.

Only a few counts were recorded for this clonotype. V gene TRBV19 combines with J gene TRBJ2-1, with TRBD1 matching 8 bases. Germline lookup yields CDR1 LNHDA and CDR2 SQIVND (reference sequence). CDR3 size: 13 residues. J was trimmed by 4 bases and V by 9 bases; bases with no gene match: 5. This CDR3 is CASLRTGYNEQFF. CDR3 sequence (DNA): TGTGCCAGCCTACGGACAGGGTACAATGAGCAGTTCTTC.

The chain links TRBV30 to TRBJ2-4; maybe TRBD1 (6 bases). In germline, CDR1 is GTSNPN, CDR2 SVGIG (reference sequence). Trimming removed 3 bases at V and 7 bases at J, with 16 bases between. The CDR3 totals 14 residues. The CDR3 loop reads CAWRSPGQWNIQYF. The CDR3, as DNA: TGTGCCTGGAGATCTCCCGGACAGTGGAACATTCAGTACTTC.

This clonotype was seen only a few times. The chain employs TRBV6-1 and TRBJ2-1; the D gene is possibly TRBD2 (5 bases). Between the trimmed V and J ends, which lost 3 bases and 2 bases, there was a span of 8 bases. Germline V gene lookup returns CDR1 MNHNS and CDR2 SASEGT. This CDR3 has 14 amino acids. The CDR3 sequence: CASSDGEAYNEQFF. Written as DNA, the CDR3 is TGTGCCAGCAGTGACGGGGAAGCCTACAATGAGCAGTTCTTC.

The genes are TRBV5-6 and TRBJ2-5; 12 bases fit TRBD2. CDR3 length: 15 amino acids. CDR1 and CDR2 (germline): SGHDT, YYEEEE. The V and J ends lost 2 bases and 6 bases, in that order; junction bases with no gene match: 5. CDR3 sequence reads: CASSLRLAGVKTQYF. In DNA, the CDR3 is TGTGCCAGCAGCTTAAGACTAGCGGGGGTTAAGACCCAGTACTTC.

In this sample, this clonotype turned up a few times. The rearrangement joins TRBV7-9 to TRBJ2-1; maybe TRBD2 (6 bases). This CDR3 region has 17 residues. Germline V gene sequence: CDR1 SEHNR, CDR2 FQNEAQ (reference sequence). With 1 base removed from V and 2 bases from J, the gap between germline ends came to 15 bases. CDR3 in DNA: TGTGCCAGCAGCTTAGTTTTGTCTAGCGCGACCTACAATGAGCAGTTCTTC. This encodes CASSLVLSSATYNEQFF.

V and J are TRBV6-6 and TRBJ1-2; D is unclear. Germline values: CDR1 MNHNY, CDR2 SVGAGI (reference sequence). V was shortened by 2 bases and J by 2 bases, with 9 bases between the two germline ends. There are 14 residues in the CDR3. The CDR3 spells CASSYGVGNYGYTF. Here the CDR3 DNA reads TGTGCCAGCAGTTACGGGGTAGGAAACTATGGCTACACCTTC.

This chain joins TRBV7-2 and TRBJ1-4; 8 nucleotides match TRBD1. The CDR3 has 14 amino acids. V was pared by 5 bases and J by 7 bases, with 6 bases of the junction left unmatched. Germline assignment: CDR1 SGHTA and CDR2 FQGNSA. CDR3: CASSPDRESEKLFF. As DNA, the CDR3 is TGTGCCAGCAGCCCGGACAGGGAGAGTGAAAAACTGTTTTTT.

The chain is built from TRBV10-3 and TRBJ1-3, with D hard to call. The CDR3 totals 13 residues. Trimming removed 6 bases from V and 0 bases from J, with 6 bases in between. Germline CDR1 reads ENHRY; CDR2 reads SYGVKD. The CDR3 coding sequence is TGTGCCATCAGGCAACCCTCTGGAAACACCATATATTTT. It encodes CAIRQPSGNTIYF.

The rearrangement links TRBV7-2 to TRBJ2-3, with D perhaps matching TRBD1 or TRBD2 (5 bases each). The CDR3 is made up of 18 amino acids. The V gene lost 3 bases and the J gene lost 0 bases, with 19 bases spanning the gap. CDR1 and CDR2 (germline): SGHTA, FQGNSA. CDR3 region: CASSFGGLRNPSTDTQYF. The CDR3 nucleotides read TGTGCCAGCAGCTTTGGGGGATTACGAAACCCAAGCACAGATACGCAGTATTTT.

In its sample, this clonotype was seen a few times. The chain employs TRBV6-1 and TRBJ2-6; no reliable D call. Trimming left V 6 bases short and J 0 bases short, with 3 bases between. The CDR3 contains 13 residues. Germline V CDR1 and CDR2: MNHNS, SASEGT. The CDR3 reads CASRVSGANVLTF. As DNA, the CDR3 is TGTGCCAGCAGGGTCTCTGGGGCCAACGTCCTGACTTTC.

This clonotype was counted only a few times. The V gene is TRBV6-1, the J gene TRBJ1-5; no reliable D call. This CDR3 region has 14 residues. V lost 3 bases and J lost 0, with 6 bases in between. Germline CDR1 is MNHNS and CDR2 is SASEGT. The CDR3 reads CASSDKHSNQPQHF. The CDR3 region has the DNA TGTGCCAGCAGTGATAAGCATAGCAATCAGCCCCAGCATTTT.

The chain is built from TRBV12-3 or TRBV12-4 and TRBJ2-7; a weak D match, TRBD1 (5 bases). The CDR3 sequence is 13 residues long. CDR3 sequence: CASSLGPTYGQYV. In nucleotides, the CDR3 is TGTGCCAGCAGTTTGGGGCCAACCTACGGGCAGTACGTC.

The rearrangement uses TRBV6-1 and TRBJ1-5; D may be TRBD1 (5 bases). The CDR3 runs to 15 residues. V shed 6 bases and J shed 2 bases, with 14 bases lying between them. Germline loops: CDR1 MNHNS, CDR2 SASEGT. CDR3 DNA sequence: TGTGCCAGCAGAGGGGATGGTTTGGGCAATCAGCCCCAGCATTTT. Translating it yields CASRGDGLGNQPQHF.